The following is a T cell receptor (beta chain) sequence with its context. Its antigen remains unknown. This sample is part of a study of T cell responses to AZD1222 COVID-19 vaccine. The table came from immunoSEQ multiplex PCR; TCRdb's copy has only in-frame clones and leaves some out. The data contain roughly 100,000 clones, 84% of them singletons. Per germline, CDR1 MNHEY and CDR2 SVGAGI. The CDR3 contains 13 residues. The V end was cut by 2 bases, the J end by 8 bases, with 12 bases between. Study-wide findings and caveats: Two AZD1222 administrations were followed by greater Spike-specific TCR breadth and depth.

Sequences were derived from peripheral blood, sampled 28 days after the second AZD1222 dose. The chain couples TRBV6-5 to TRBJ1-1; D is undetermined. This sequence originates from an adult who received the AZD1222 COVID-19 vaccine. CDR3 loop: CASSYDLTAEAFF. DNA of the CDR3: TGTGCCAGCAGTTACGATTTGACGGCGGAAGCTTTCTTT.